This entry concerns a single TCR beta chain. This sample stems from a study of T cell repertoires in cytomegalovirus infection. The CDR3 length is 14 residues. V lost 5 bases and J lost 7, with 15 bases in between. Germline V gene lookup returns CDR1 SGHVS and CDR2 FNYEAQ. TCRdb re-called the reads with MiXCR, one entry per CDR3 protein. The table has around 260,000 distinct CDR3 sequences, roughly 26% seen once. This sequence was found in a human donor in good health (CMV status not recorded). Some clones in this sample may be carry-over from other donors' samples. Input material: PBMCs. The rearrangement uses TRBV7-6 and TRBJ2-1; D might be TRBD2 (6 bases). The CDR3 region is CASSPQHGGNEQFF. The CDR3, as DNA: TGTGCCAGCAGCCCACAACACGGGGGTAATGAGCAGTTCTTC.